What follows are 29 T cell receptor beta chains derived from one specimen sequenced in a study of blood T cells in healthy people across ages. PCR was performed a second time for about 7 to 12 cycles using a sample-barcoded 5' primer and a J-beta primer mix. TCRdb fed the 5' RACE reads into MiXCR, producing one record per CDR3 protein. The repertoire holds some 1.8 million distinct CDR3 sequences, approximately 39% seen once, with under 25% in the top ten. Sequences were obtained from blood. All receptors come from a human donor in good health.

This clonotype was seen more than once but under ten times. CDR3 loop: CSVQRTYEQYF. As DNA, the CDR3 is TGCAGCGTTCAAAGGACTTACGAGCAGTACTTC. This sequence joins TRBV29-1 and TRBJ2-4, with D possibly being TRBD2 (5 bases). The DNA end favors TRBJ2-7, so the J call may be wrong. Germline V gene data show CDR1 as SQVTM and CDR2 as ANQGSEA. This CDR3 region has 11 residues.

The chain couples TRBV29-1 to TRBJ2-1, with 11 bases lining up with TRBD2. The germline CDR1 and CDR2 sequences are SQVTM and ANQGSEA. CDR3 size: 17 residues. The junction had 8 bases not matched to a gene; V was cut back by 1 base and J by 3 bases. The CDR3 loop is CSVEVSLAGAGYNEQFF. Written as DNA, the CDR3 is TGCAGCGTTGAAGTATCACTAGCGGGAGCGGGCTACAATGAGCAGTTCTTC.

The V and J genes are TRBV4-1 and TRBJ2-3, with D tentatively TRBD2 (5 bases). CDR1 is MGHRA and CDR2 is YSYEKL in the germline V gene. The ends were cut back, 3 bases at V and 2 bases at J, with 9 bases in the middle. CDR3 length: 14 residues. In DNA, the CDR3 is TGCGCCAGCAGCCAGCCCGGGGTCACAGATACGCAGTATTTT. This gives the protein CASSQPGVTDTQYF.

This clonotype has only a few counts. The chain carries TRBV4-2 and TRBJ1-2; no clear D gene. V gave up 1 base and J gave up 7 bases, with 7 bases separating them. In germline, CDR1 is LGHNA, CDR2 YNFKEQ. The CDR3 has 12 amino acids. This chain's CDR3 is CASSQGGSGYTF. The CDR3 nucleotides read TGTGCCAGCAGCCAAGGAGGATCTGGCTACACCTTC.

A few counts support this clonotype. The chain joins TRBV4-3 to TRBJ2-1, with 9 bases that match TRBD2. The CDR3 spans 17 residues. Germline values: CDR1 LGHNA, CDR2 YSLEER. V lost 3 bases, J lost 4 bases, and 10 bases stayed unmatched. For the CDR3, the DNA is TGCGCCAGCAGCCAGGATCAGGCGGGGGGGGCGTACAATGAGCAGTTCTTC. Translating it yields CASSQDQAGGAYNEQFF.

This clonotype was detected only a few times. This rearrangement joins TRBV6-2 or TRBV6-3 to TRBJ2-5; unclear D gene. The CDR3 runs to 12 residues. Germline CDR1 is MNHEY and CDR2 is SVGEGT. V lost 4 bases to trimming and J lost 9 bases, with 12 bases between them. CDR3 coding DNA: TGTGCCAGCAGTTTCCCGACAAATTCCCAGTACTTC. Encoded protein: CASSFPTNSQYF.

V usage is TRBV4-1 and J usage is TRBJ2-3; 15 bases align to TRBD2. Unmatched junction bases numbered 8, after V lost 4 bases and J lost 0 bases. Germline CDR1 MGHRA, CDR2 YSYEKL. This CDR3 comprises 19 residues. CDR3 loop: CASSPPGLAGGGSTDTQYF. CDR3 DNA sequence: TGCGCCAGCAGCCCCCCGGGACTAGCGGGGGGCGGGAGCACAGATACGCAGTATTTT.

This clonotype was observed a handful of times. This rearrangement joins TRBV28 to TRBJ1-6; 8 positions agree with TRBD1. V gave up 5 bases and J gave up 1 base; unmatched junction bases: 7. The germline gives CDR1 MDHEN, CDR2 SYDVKM. The CDR3 extends over 17 amino acids. The CDR3 bases are TGTGCCAGCAGTCTACTACAGGGGGGGTCCTATAATTCACCCCTCCACTTT. This encodes CASSLLQGGSYNSPLHF.

This sequence joins TRBV20-1 and TRBJ2-3; TRBD2 matches at 8 bases. The CDR3 has 17 amino acids. V gave up 5 bases and J gave up 5 bases; unmatched junction bases: 18. CDR1 and CDR2 from the germline V gene are DFQATT and SNEGSKA (reference sequence). The CDR3: CSAGASRRGANLDTQYF. The CDR3 nucleotides are TGCAGTGCTGGAGCCTCCCGGCGGGGGGCGAACCTAGATACGCAGTATTTT.

The chain joins TRBV18 to TRBJ2-3, with 10 positions matching TRBD1. This CDR3 is built from 15 residues. The germline V gene has CDR1 KGHSH and CDR2 LQKENI. With V trimmed by 4 bases and J by 3 bases, 4 bases remained unmatched. Written as DNA, the CDR3 is TGTGCCAGCTCACAAGGGACAGGGGTAACAGATACGCAGTATTTT. It specifies CASSQGTGVTDTQYF.

This clonotype was counted a single time. The chain links TRBV5-1 to TRBJ1-2, with D unclear. The V end was cut by 3 bases, the J end by 7 bases, with 13 bases between. The CDR3 consists of 13 residues. Germline CDR1 reads SGHRS; CDR2 reads YFSETQ. CDR3 in DNA: TGCGCCAGCAGCTCATCGGACGGTCTTGGCTACACCTTC. As protein: CASSSSDGLGYTF.

The chain uses TRBV3-1 and TRBJ2-7; the match to TRBD1 covers 9 bases. Germline loops: CDR1 LGHDT, CDR2 YNNKEL (reference sequence). V lost 7 bases, J lost 7 bases, and 8 bases stayed unmatched. The CDR3 loop spans 13 amino acids. The CDR3: CASTWTGVGEQYF. CDR3 bases: TGTGCCAGCACCTGGACAGGGGTCGGGGAGCAGTACTTC.

The chain has TRBV12-3 or TRBV12-4 and TRBJ2-1, with TRBD1 identical over 8 bases. The CDR3 is made up of 16 amino acids. The V segment lost 1 base and the J segment 12 bases; nucleotides outside the gene matches: 14. The chain's CDR3 is CASSLGAGGRGDVQFF. As DNA, the CDR3 is TGTGCCAGCAGTTTAGGGGCAGGGGGCCGGGGCGATGTGCAGTTCTTC.

The rearrangement uses TRBV4-2 and TRBJ2-1; TRBD2 aligns across 8 bases. Per the germline V gene, CDR1 is LGHNA and CDR2 is YNFKEQ. Germline trimming cut 1 base from V and 4 bases from J; bases unmatched to any gene: 9. CDR3 size: 17 residues. CDR3 region: CASSQAVSGGLYNEQFF. The CDR3 DNA reads as TGTGCCAGCAGCCAAGCAGTGAGCGGGGGCCTGTACAATGAGCAGTTCTTC.

The chain employs TRBV12-3 or TRBV12-4 and TRBJ1-2, with D perhaps matching TRBD1 (6 bases). This CDR3 comprises 18 residues. Trimming removed 1 base from V and 0 bases from J, with 18 bases in between. Here the CDR3 reads CASSLGPLTGSANYGYTF. The CDR3 nucleotides read TGTGCCAGCAGTTTAGGGCCCCTAACAGGGTCCGCTAACTATGGCTACACCTTC.

This clonotype was counted between two and nine times. The chain joins TRBV7-9 to TRBJ2-4; TRBD1 might be the D (5 bases). The V gene lost 1 base and the J gene lost 5 bases, with 12 bases spanning the gap. This CDR3 is built from 15 residues. Germline lookup yields CDR1 SEHNR and CDR2 FQNEAQ (reference sequence). CDR3 loop: CASSLDTGEENIQYF. In nucleotides, the CDR3 is TGTGCCAGCAGCTTAGACACAGGTGAAGAAAACATTCAGTACTTC.

The table lists this clonotype with a few counts. V is TRBV6-2 or TRBV6-3 and J is TRBJ2-7; D is undetermined. CDR1 MNHEY and CDR2 SVGEGT come from the germline V gene. V was trimmed by 2 bases and J by 2 bases, leaving 13 bases between them. This CDR3 comprises 15 residues. The CDR3, as DNA: TGTGCCAGCAGTTACGACGCTCCGCAAGCCTACGAGCAGTACTTC. As protein: CASSYDAPQAYEQYF.

This rearrangement joins TRBV5-6 to TRBJ1-5; D uncertain. Trimming shortened V by 2 bases and J by 6 bases, and 12 bases separated the two germline ends. The CDR3 has 14 residues. Germline V gene sequence: CDR1 SGHDT, CDR2 YYEEEE. The CDR3: CASSLWEAGQPQHF. The CDR3 DNA reads as TGTGCCAGCAGCTTATGGGAAGCAGGTCAGCCCCAGCATTTT.

This clonotype came up once. The chain carries TRBV12-3 or TRBV12-4 and TRBJ1-2; D gene unclear. The ends were cut back, 3 bases at V and 12 bases at J, with 17 bases in the middle. The length of the CDR3 is 13 residues. CDR3 nucleotides: TGTGCCAGCAGTTTTGGTGGGGAGGAAGACCACACCTTC. It is translated as CASSFGGEEDHTF.

This clonotype was detected once. A much larger clone differs by one base, so this may be a read error. The CDR3 is CAGSLNRGGNGETQYF. The CDR3 nucleotides read TGTGCCGGCAGCTTAAACAGGGGGGGTAACGGGGAGACCCAGTACTTC. The chain joins TRBV7-2 to TRBJ2-5; perhaps TRBD1 as D (8 bases). The CDR3 has 16 residues. Germline loops: CDR1 SGHTA, CDR2 FQGNSA.

V usage is TRBV5-1 and J usage is TRBJ2-1; D is tentatively TRBD1 or TRBD2 (5 bases each). V lost 4 bases to trimming and J lost 6 bases, with 17 bases between them. CDR3 size: 15 residues. From germline, CDR1 is SGHRS and CDR2 YFSETQ. As DNA, the CDR3 is TGCGCCAGCAGCCTGGGACCGGGTGCGGGCAATGAGCAGTTCTTC. This codes for CASSLGPGAGNEQFF.

This clonotype turned up a few times. The chain is built from TRBV4-1 and TRBJ2-7, with D hard to call. Trimming removed 0 bases from V and 3 bases from J, with 9 bases in between. Per the germline V gene, CDR1 is MGHRA and CDR2 is YSYEKL. The length of the CDR3 is 14 residues. CDR3 amino acids: CASSQDRAGYEQYF. The CDR3 DNA reads as TGCGCCAGCAGCCAAGATCGGGCAGGCTACGAGCAGTACTTC.

The CDR3 DNA sequence: TGCAGCGCCGCGGGTGAGGGATACACTGAAGCTTTCTTT. This gives the protein CSAAGEGYTEAFF. The V gene is TRBV29-1, the J gene TRBJ1-1, with D hard to call. This CDR3 is 13 amino acids long. Per the germline V gene, CDR1 is SQVTM and CDR2 is ANQGSEA. V shed 7 bases and J shed 3 bases, with 15 bases lying between them. The full variable domain, in which reference TRBV29-1 and TRBJ1-1 provide the parts outside the CDR3, is SAVISQKPSRDICQRGTSLTIQCQVDSQVTMMFWYRQQPGQSLTLIATANQGSEATYESGFVIDKFPISRPNLTFSTLTVSNMSPEDSSIYLCSAAGEGYTEAFFGQGTRLTVV.

The V gene is TRBV12-3 or TRBV12-4, the J gene TRBJ1-2, with D maybe TRBD1 (6 bases). V dropped 6 bases and J dropped 5 bases, with 19 bases sitting between them. CDR3 size: 15 residues. CDR3 bases: TGTGCCAGCAGCGCTTCTGTTGACAGGTCGTATGGCTACACCTTC. It codes for CASSASVDRSYGYTF.

The chain has TRBV11-2 and TRBJ2-3; D unresolved. Germline CDR1 is SGHAT and CDR2 is FQNNGV. This CDR3 has 13 residues. V lost 1 base to trimming and J lost 5 bases, with 7 bases between them. CDR3 sequence: CASSLVVRDTQYF. CDR3 sequence (DNA): TGTGCCAGCAGCTTAGTGGTCCGAGATACGCAGTATTTT.

V gene TRBV20-1 combines with J gene TRBJ2-1; 11 nucleotides match TRBD2. This CDR3 region has 17 residues. The V segment lost 7 bases and the J segment 5 bases; nucleotides outside the gene matches: 16. The germline V gene encodes CDR1 DFQATT and CDR2 SNEGSKA (reference sequence). The DNA of the CDR3 is TGCAGTGGTCTCCTTTTAGGGGGACTAGCGGTTAACAATGAGCAGTTCTTC. Residues: CSGLLLGGLAVNNEQFF.

The chain employs TRBV7-2 and TRBJ1-5, with 7 bases lining up with TRBD1. CDR1 and CDR2 (germline): SGHTA, FQGNSA. This CDR3 has 16 residues. V was pared by 2 bases and J by 4 bases, with 8 bases of the junction left unmatched. CDR3 bases: TGTGCCAGCAGCTTAATTTCGGGACAGAAGAATCAGCCCCAGCATTTT. Amino acid sequence: CASSLISGQKNQPQHF.

This chain links TRBV20-1 with TRBJ2-1; 10 bases match TRBD1. Looked up from germline, CDR1 is DFQATT and CDR2 is SNEGSKA (reference sequence). The CDR3 runs 13 residues. After removal of 6 bases from V and 6 bases from J, the junction contained 5 bases not matched to a gene. The CDR3 coding sequence is TGCAGTGCGAGGGGGGACAGGGGCAATGAGCAGTTCTTC. It yields the protein CSARGDRGNEQFF.

The chain employs TRBV27 and TRBJ2-1; D perhaps matches TRBD1 (5 bases). The length of the CDR3 is 15 residues. Germline CDR1 MNHEY, CDR2 SMNVEV (reference sequence). V was pared by 7 bases and J by 5 bases, with 18 bases between. The CDR3 region has the DNA TGTGCCAGCACCTATAGGGGAATCGCCCACAATGAGCAGTTCTTC. Translated: CASTYRGIAHNEQFF.